The 18 T cell receptor beta chains in this list originate from one sample, sequenced in a study of T cell responses to AZD1222 COVID-19 vaccine. TCRdb's table, derived via immunoSEQ multiplex PCR, lists solely in-frame clones and lacks some. Of approximately 140,000 clones listed, roughly 90% are singletons. The starting material was peripheral blood, obtained on day 0 of AZD1222 vaccination. Source of these receptors: an adult in good health.

The rearrangement uses TRBV12-3 or TRBV12-4 and TRBJ2-2; D is undetermined. The CDR3 consists of 13 residues. Trimming stripped 2 bases from V and 5 bases from J, with 6 bases between. For the CDR3, the DNA is TGTGCCAGCAGTTTAAAATATACCGGGGAGCTGTTTTTT. Translated: CASSLKYTGELFF.

The chain carries TRBV5-8 and TRBJ2-5, with 15 bases lining up with TRBD2. Germline V gene data show CDR1 as SGHTS and CDR2 as YDEGEE. This CDR3 has 17 residues. V was clipped by 0 bases and J by 5 bases; unmatched bases: 5. The CDR3 bases are TGTGCCAGCAGCTTGGGGACTAGCGGGAGGGCCCGTGAGACCCAGTACTTC. As protein: CASSLGTSGRARETQYF. The full variable domain, in which reference TRBV5-8 and TRBJ2-5 provide the parts outside the CDR3, is EAGVTQSPTHLIKTRGQQATLRCSPISGHTSVYWYQQALGLGLQFLLWYDEGEERNRGNFPPRFSGRQFPNYSSELNVNALELEDSALYLCASSLGTSGRARETQYFGPGTRLLVL.

This rearrangement joins TRBV24-1 to TRBJ1-2; 8 bases match TRBD1. V gave up 4 bases and J gave up 8 bases; unmatched junction bases: 11. The CDR3 contains 15 residues. Germline V gene sequence: CDR1 KGHDR, CDR2 SFDVKD. The chain's CDR3 is CATSDPSDRDGGYTF. CDR3 sequence (DNA): TGTGCCACCAGTGACCCATCGGACAGGGACGGGGGCTACACCTTC.

The V and J genes are TRBV9 and TRBJ2-7, with unresolved D. CDR1 SGDLS and CDR2 YYNGEE come from the germline V gene. The CDR3 contains 15 residues. V was clipped by 5 bases and J by 7 bases, with 22 bases between them. CDR3 residues: CASSHKDDPIREQYF. CDR3 nucleotides: TGTGCCAGCAGTCATAAGGACGATCCTATACGAGAGCAGTACTTC.

The V and J genes are TRBV19 and TRBJ2-3; TRBD1 is a possible D gene (5 bases). Germline V CDR1 and CDR2: LNHDA, SQIVND (reference sequence). The CDR3 runs to 13 residues. V was clipped by 8 bases and J by 6 bases, with 15 bases between them. The CDR3: CASGARSADTQYF. DNA of the CDR3: TGTGCCAGTGGGGCCCGGTCGGCGGATACGCAGTATTTT.

The chain recombines TRBV11-3 with TRBJ2-7; a weak D match, TRBD2 (6 bases). Looked up from germline, CDR1 is SGHNT and CDR2 is YENEEA. V lost 5 bases, J lost 5 bases, and 16 bases lay in between. The CDR3 runs to 14 residues. The CDR3 DNA reads TGTGCCAGCAGCCGGAATACTAGCCCCCACGAGCAGTACTTC. It yields the protein CASSRNTSPHEQYF.

For this clone: This same CDR3 is encoded by further DNA sequences in the sample. The genes are TRBV10-3 and TRBJ1-1; possible D gene TRBD1, 6 bases. Looked up from germline, CDR1 is ENHRY and CDR2 is SYGVKD. The CDR3 contains 13 residues. V dropped 6 bases and J dropped 3 bases, with 11 bases sitting between them. CDR3 sequence reads: CAIRQGWDTEAFF. For the CDR3, the DNA is TGTGCCATCAGGCAGGGGTGGGACACTGAAGCTTTCTTT.

The rearrangement joins TRBV9 to TRBJ2-1; no definite D call. This CDR3 has 14 amino acids. Germline V gene lookup returns CDR1 SGDLS and CDR2 YYNGEE. V was clipped by 4 bases and J by 5 bases, with 13 bases between them. The CDR3 reads CASSPGIGNNEQFF. In DNA form, the CDR3 reads TGTGCCAGCAGCCCCGGAATTGGCAACAATGAGCAGTTCTTC.

V gene TRBV7-2 combines with J gene TRBJ1-3, with 8 nucleotides matching TRBD1. From germline, CDR1 is SGHTA and CDR2 FQGNSA. This CDR3 contains 15 residues. The V and J ends lost 2 bases and 4 bases, in that order; junction bases with no gene match: 4. The CDR3 loop reads CASSLQGASGNTIYF. CDR3 sequence (DNA): TGTGCCAGCAGCTTACAGGGGGCCTCGGGAAACACCATATATTTT.

This chain joins TRBV28 and TRBJ1-4; no firm D call. Germline V CDR1 and CDR2: MDHEN, SYDVKM. Between the trimmed V and J ends, which lost 2 bases and 8 bases, there was a span of 15 bases. The CDR3 runs 15 residues. CDR3 nucleotide sequence: TGTGCCAGCAGTTTAGAGCACGGTCTTTTGGAAAAACTGTTTTTT. Its protein product is CASSLEHGLLEKLFF.

The V call is TRBV28, the J call TRBJ2-1; D is unclear. V lost 5 bases, J lost 9 bases, and 14 bases lay in between. The length of the CDR3 is 13 residues. The germline CDR1 and CDR2 sequences are MDHEN and SYDVKM. The CDR3 DNA sequence: TGTGCCAGCAGTCTCACCGTGGTGGCTGAGCAGTTCTTC. Protein: CASSLTVVAEQFF.

The V gene is TRBV5-4, the J gene TRBJ2-5; D is unclear. V lost 1 base, J lost 5 bases, and 15 bases lay in between. The germline CDR1 and CDR2 sequences are SGHNT and YYREEE (reference sequence). This CDR3 region has 15 residues. CDR3 region: CASSLFRGIEETQYF. The CDR3 nucleotides are TGTGCCAGCAGCTTGTTCCGCGGTATCGAGGAGACCCAGTACTTC.

CDR3 DNA sequence: TGTGCCAGCAGCTTAGGAGGGTTGGGGAATCAGCCCCAGCATTTT. This gives the protein CASSLGGLGNQPQHF. The chain is built from TRBV7-9 and TRBJ1-5; no definite D call. Between the trimmed V and J ends, which lost 1 base and 4 bases, there was a span of 11 bases. The CDR3 is made up of 15 amino acids. Germline lookup yields CDR1 SEHNR and CDR2 FQNEAQ (reference sequence).

The chain links TRBV7-2 to TRBJ1-4; 7 bases align to TRBD1. The V and J ends lost 4 bases and 3 bases, in that order; junction bases with no gene match: 2. Germline V gene data show CDR1 as SGHTA and CDR2 as FQGNSA. CDR3 length equals 14 residues. The CDR3 sequence: CASSSGQPNEKLFF. In DNA, the CDR3 is TGTGCCAGCAGCTCGGGACAGCCTAATGAAAAACTGTTTTTT.

This chain links TRBV7-8 with TRBJ1-1; TRBD1 matches at 7 bases. With V trimmed by 7 bases and J by 2 bases, 10 bases remained unmatched. Per germline, CDR1 SGHVS and CDR2 FQNEAQ. CDR3 length equals 15 residues. The CDR3 coding sequence is TGTGCCAGCACCACACTAGGGGGCATAAACACTGAAGCTTTCTTT. This gives the protein CASTTLGGINTEAFF.

This chain uses TRBV21-1 with TRBJ1-2. TRBV21-1 is recorded as a pseudogene. This CDR3 region has 15 residues. The CDR3 is CASSKGGLQKDGYTF. The DNA of the CDR3 is TGTGCCAGCAGCAAGGGCGGACTTCAAAAAGATGGCTACACCTTC.

This rearrangement joins TRBV7-6 to TRBJ1-5, with D hard to call. Trimming took 3 bases from V and 7 from J, leaving 10 bases between them. The V gene's germline CDR1 is SGHVS and CDR2 FNYEAQ. This CDR3 comprises 13 residues. This CDR3 reads CASSLGRGQPQHF. Here the CDR3 DNA reads TGTGCCAGCAGCTTGGGTCGTGGGCAGCCCCAGCATTTT.

DNA for the CDR3: TGTGCCAGCAGTGACCAGGGGGCCGAACCTGAAGCTTTCTTT. This gives the protein CASSDQGAEPEAFF. This chain uses TRBV25-1 with TRBJ1-1, with 8 nucleotides matching TRBD1. Germline V gene lookup returns CDR1 MGHDK and CDR2 SYGVNS. This CDR3 comprises 14 residues. V shed 3 bases and J 6 bases; nucleotides not matched to a gene: 6.